The TCR beta chain described here comes from a study of T cell responses to AZD1222 COVID-19 vaccine. Study-level results: Reportedly, close to half of spike-specific TCRs are directed against unmutated variant regions. Among the donors, most were white British and more were female, and clonal diversity was possibly underestimated.

V was clipped by 5 bases and J by 8 bases, with 12 bases between them. Per germline, CDR1 MDHEN and CDR2 SYDVKM. The CDR3 runs 12 residues. Using immunoSEQ multiplex PCR, the repertoire was profiled, and TCRdb retains in-frame clones only, with some absent. The repertoire holds tens of thousands of clones, 90% to 95% seen once, with 5% to 5.5% in the top ten. Of note for this clone: Its target is unknown.

The sample here was peripheral blood, taken on day 0 of AZD1222 vaccination. The rearrangement joins TRBV28 to TRBJ1-2, with unresolved D. This TCR came from an adult in good health. The CDR3 DNA sequence: TGTGCCAGCAGTGCCCTCTCGGGGGGCTACACCTTC. Its protein product is CASSALSGGYTF.